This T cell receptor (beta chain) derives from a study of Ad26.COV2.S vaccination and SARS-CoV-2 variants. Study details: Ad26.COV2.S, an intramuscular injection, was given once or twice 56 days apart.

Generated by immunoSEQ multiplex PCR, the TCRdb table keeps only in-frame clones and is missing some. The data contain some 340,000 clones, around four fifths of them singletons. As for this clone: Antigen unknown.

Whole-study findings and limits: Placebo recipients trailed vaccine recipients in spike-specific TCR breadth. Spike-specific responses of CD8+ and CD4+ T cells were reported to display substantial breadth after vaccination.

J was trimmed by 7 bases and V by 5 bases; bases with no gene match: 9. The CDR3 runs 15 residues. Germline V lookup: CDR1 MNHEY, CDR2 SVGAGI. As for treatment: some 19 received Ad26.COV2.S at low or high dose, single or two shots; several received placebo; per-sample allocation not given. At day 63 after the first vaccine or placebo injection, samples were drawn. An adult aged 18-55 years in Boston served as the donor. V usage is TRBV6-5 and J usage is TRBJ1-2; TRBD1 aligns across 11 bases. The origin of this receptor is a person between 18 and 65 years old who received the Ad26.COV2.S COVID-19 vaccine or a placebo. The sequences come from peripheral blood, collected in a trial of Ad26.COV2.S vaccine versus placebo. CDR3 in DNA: TGTGCCAGCAGTCAAACCGGGACAGGGGGTCCTGGCTACACCTTC. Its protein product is CASSQTGTGGPGYTF.